The present entry profiles one T cell receptor beta chain with its context. Amplification used 60 Vbeta primers and 13 Jbeta primers. Generated by immunoSEQ multiplex PCR, the TCRdb table keeps only in-frame clones and is missing some. Of over 100,000 clones listed, about 79% are singletons. The CDR3 extends over 19 amino acids. Germline CDR1 and CDR2: SGHTA and FQGNSA. Trimming stripped 3 bases from V and 0 bases from J, with 18 bases between. The sample belongs to a study of cytomegalovirus exposure and HLA in healthy donors. The origin of this receptor is a man in his sixties in good health and CMV-seropositive. The rearrangement joins TRBV7-2 to TRBJ2-6; a weak D match, TRBD1 (5 bases). Material: PBMCs. In DNA form, the CDR3 reads TGTGCCAGCAGCTTCCGCCCGTTACAGGTTCACTCTGGGGCCAACGTCCTGACTTTC. This encodes CASSFRPLQVHSGANVLTF.